This T cell receptor beta chain was retrieved from a study of blood T cell repertoires in COVID-19. There are 14 residues in the CDR3. The germline gives CDR1 SGHAT, CDR2 FQNNGV. Deletions cut 2 bases from V and 1 base from J, with 8 bases between. Measured with immunoSEQ multiplex PCR; TCRdb has only the in-frame clones, and not every one. The profile shows about 220,000 clones, under 90% of them singletons. This clone appeared a single time. The receptor was isolated from a woman older than 75 with acute or convalescent COVID-19. Sequenced material: peripheral blood. The V and J genes are TRBV11-2 and TRBJ1-1; D gene unclear. CDR3 bases: TGTGCCAGCAGCTTAAGTCTATCGAACACTGAAGCTTTCTTT. It yields the protein CASSLSLSNTEAFF.